These 30 T cell receptor beta chains were sequenced from one sample in a study of somatic mutations in cytotoxic T cells in rheumatoid arthritis. This table comes from immunoSEQ multiplex PCR, and its TCRdb copy is limited to in-frame clones, with some not included. The repertoire includes about 7,100 clones, around 80% of them detected once, and 11% sits in the top ten. The sequenced sample consisted of CD8+ T cells sorted from blood. The receptors shown here come from an adult with rheumatoid arthritis.

This clone turned up a few times. The chain has TRBV7-2 and TRBJ2-1; D gene uncertain. The length of the CDR3 is 13 residues. Germline V gene lookup returns CDR1 SGHTA and CDR2 FQGNSA. Trimming removed 3 bases at V and 5 bases at J, with 8 bases between. CDR3 sequence (DNA): TGTGCCAGCAGCTTCACCGAGAACAATGAGCAGTTCTTC. The encoded protein is CASSFTENNEQFF.

The V gene is TRBV15, the J gene TRBJ2-5; D remains unclear. Germline V gene data show CDR1 as LNHNV and CDR2 as YYDKDF (reference sequence). Trimming stripped 3 bases from V and 2 bases from J, with 16 bases between. This CDR3 has 16 amino acids. The CDR3 DNA reads as TGTGCCACCAGCAGTACTTCTATGGGATATCAAGAGACCCAGTACTTC. Encoded protein: CATSSTSMGYQETQYF.

The chain employs TRBV18 and TRBJ1-1, with D perhaps TRBD1 (6 bases). Germline CDR1 and CDR2: KGHSH and LQKENI. The CDR3 is 13 amino acids. V was cut by 3 bases and J by 8 bases, with 13 bases left in between. The CDR3 DNA sequence: TGTGCCAGCTCACCCTCAGGGGATGGGGAAGCTTTCTTT. Translating gives CASSPSGDGEAFF.

This chain links TRBV5-1 with TRBJ1-4, with a possible D match to TRBD1 (5 bases). The V gene lost 5 bases and the J gene lost 8 bases, with 16 bases spanning the gap. The CDR3 consists of 14 residues. In germline, CDR1 is SGHRS, CDR2 YFSETQ. Written as DNA, the CDR3 is TGCGCCAGCAGACCAGGGCTCAATGAAGAAAAACTGTTTTTT. Translation gives CASRPGLNEEKLFF.

This chain connects TRBV27 to TRBJ1-2, with TRBD1 as a possible D gene (5 bases). V was shortened by 5 bases and J by 2 bases, with 9 bases between the two germline ends. Germline assignment: CDR1 MNHEY and CDR2 SMNVEV (reference sequence). CDR3 length: 13 residues. For the CDR3, the DNA is TGTGCCAGCAGTGGGGGACTGAACTATGGCTACACCTTC. It codes for CASSGGLNYGYTF.

The chain recombines TRBV28 with TRBJ1-2; D remains unclear. The CDR3 sequence is 13 residues long. The germline V gene has CDR1 MDHEN and CDR2 SYDVKM. Trimming stripped 0 bases from V and 6 bases from J, with 8 bases between. In DNA form, the CDR3 reads TGTGCCAGCAGTTTATGGCGGTTAGATGGCTACACCTTC. This gives the protein CASSLWRLDGYTF.

Worth noting for this clone: One end of the junction fails to match germline, which may point to a read error. The J gene is TRBJ2-1, the V gene TRBV7-7; the D gene is possibly TRBD1 (5 bases). CDR3 length: 12 amino acids. Germline V gene lookup returns CDR1 SSHAT and CDR2 FNYEAQ (reference sequence). DNA of the CDR3: TGTGCTAGCAGCCGGCCCCAGGGTGAGCAGTTCTTC. Its translation: CASSRPQGEQFF.

The genes are TRBV27 and TRBJ2-5; TRBD1 agrees at 9 bases. V dropped 6 bases and J dropped 6; count of bases not matched to a gene: 8. This CDR3 is built from 14 residues. Germline CDR1 MNHEY, CDR2 SMNVEV (reference sequence). CDR3 nucleotide sequence: TGTGCCAGCAGCCAATGGGGACAGGGAAAGACCCAGTACTTC. This gives the protein CASSQWGQGKTQYF.

The V gene is TRBV5-4, the J gene TRBJ1-1, with D possibly being TRBD1 (5 bases). The germline CDR1 and CDR2 sequences are SGHNT and YYREEE (reference sequence). Between the trimmed V and J ends, which lost 2 bases and 4 bases, there was a span of 15 bases. The CDR3 contains 15 residues. The CDR3 loop is CASSLPAGRSTEAFF. The CDR3 DNA reads TGTGCCAGCAGCTTACCGGCAGGGAGAAGCACTGAAGCTTTCTTT.

This chain connects TRBV7-9 to TRBJ2-7; the D gene is possibly TRBD2 (5 bases). CDR1 and CDR2 (germline): SEHNR, FQNEAQ (reference sequence). Trimming removed 5 bases from V and 7 bases from J, with 15 bases in between. This CDR3 contains 13 residues. The CDR3 loop is CASSRERGPEQYF. Written as DNA, the CDR3 is TGTGCCAGCAGCCGTGAGAGAGGGCCAGAGCAGTACTTC.

V usage is TRBV15 and J usage is TRBJ1-5; D gene uncertain. V lost 1 base to trimming and J lost 1 base, with 17 bases between them. Germline V gene data show CDR1 as LNHNV and CDR2 as YYDKDF (reference sequence). The CDR3 contains 18 residues. This CDR3 is CATSRAWPVGVSNQPQHF. The CDR3 nucleotides read TGTGCCACCAGCAGAGCCTGGCCGGTTGGGGTCAGCAATCAGCCCCAGCATTTT.

This chain connects TRBV7-9 to TRBJ1-2, with 9 bases matching TRBD1. CDR3 length: 12 amino acids. Germline V gives CDR1 SEHNR, CDR2 FQNEAQ (reference sequence). The V and J ends lost 8 bases and 3 bases, in that order; junction bases with no gene match: 1. CDR3 DNA: TGTGCCAGCGACAGGGGGGACTATGGCTACACCTTC. Protein product: CASDRGDYGYTF. The full variable domain, in which reference TRBV7-9 and TRBJ1-2 provide the parts outside the CDR3, is DTGVSQNPRHKITKRGQNVTFRCDPISEHNRLYWYRQTLGQGPEFLTYFQNEAQLEKSRLLSDRFSAERPKGSFSTLEIQRTEQGDSAMYLCASDRGDYGYTFGSGTRLTVV.

The chain employs TRBV19 and TRBJ2-5; a weak D match, TRBD2 (5 bases). V lost 7 bases, J lost 4 bases, and 16 bases lay in between. CDR1 and CDR2 from the germline V gene are LNHDA and SQIVND (reference sequence). The CDR3 runs 14 residues. CDR3 coding DNA: TGTGCCAGTAACCGAGGTCGGGGTCCAGAGACCCAGTACTTC. It yields the protein CASNRGRGPETQYF.

This clone was seen once. V and J are TRBV7-9 and TRBJ2-2; 9 bases line up with TRBD2. With V trimmed by 1 base and J by 3 bases, 6 bases remained unmatched. The germline CDR1 and CDR2 sequences are SEHNR and FQNEAQ (reference sequence). The CDR3 contains 17 residues. The CDR3 spells CASSLVSAGGHTGELFF. CDR3 sequence (DNA): TGTGCCAGCAGCTTAGTGTCGGCGGGGGGGCACACCGGGGAGCTGTTTTTT.

The chain employs TRBV19 and TRBJ2-3; 8 bases match TRBD2. This CDR3 is built from 15 residues. The ends lost 3 bases at V and 5 bases at J; junction bases unmatched: 7. CDR1 LNHDA and CDR2 SQIVND come from the germline V gene (reference sequence). The CDR3 DNA sequence: TGTGCCAGTAGTATCGGCCTAGCGGGTAGAGATACGCAGTATTTT. Protein sequence: CASSIGLAGRDTQYF.

The chain joins TRBV9 to TRBJ2-2, with D possibly matching TRBD1 (6 bases). CDR1 and CDR2 (germline): SGDLS, YYNGEE. There are 15 residues in the CDR3. Trimming took off 3 bases at V and 3 bases at J, with 12 bases between the two ends. The DNA for the CDR3 is TGTGCCAGCAGCGAACAGGGTTGGGACACCGGGGAGCTGTTTTTT. It yields the protein CASSEQGWDTGELFF.

The chain combines TRBV12-5 with TRBJ1-1; 8 bases line up with TRBD1. The CDR3 covers 15 residues. V was clipped by 5 bases and J by 3 bases; unmatched bases: 8. Germline V gene lookup returns CDR1 LGHNT and CDR2 FRNRAP. CDR3 in amino acids: CASGETGGAYTEAFF. CDR3 in DNA: TGTGCTAGTGGTGAAACAGGGGGGGCTTACACTGAAGCTTTCTTT.

The chain uses TRBV18 and TRBJ2-7; no reliable D call. V was clipped by 0 bases and J by 3 bases, with 9 bases between them. The CDR3 consists of 14 residues. Germline loops: CDR1 KGHSH, CDR2 LQKENI. The CDR3 loop reads CASSPPGVYYEQYF. CDR3 bases: TGTGCCAGCTCACCACCTGGGGTTTACTACGAGCAGTACTTC.

The chain combines TRBV7-9 with TRBJ2-1, with TRBD1 identical over 7 bases. CDR1 is SEHNR, CDR2 FQNEAQ, per germline (reference sequence). V lost 4 bases to trimming and J lost 2 bases; unmatched junction nucleotides: 5. This CDR3 region has 15 residues. This CDR3 is CASSSRQGAYNEQFF. In DNA form, the CDR3 reads TGTGCCAGCAGCTCCCGACAGGGAGCCTACAATGAGCAGTTCTTC.

This clone was detected only a few times. The chain carries TRBV4-1 and TRBJ1-2; TRBD1 agrees at 9 bases. The CDR3 sequence is 15 residues long. The V segment lost 1 base and the J segment 3 bases; nucleotides outside the gene matches: 3. Germline CDR1 and CDR2: MGHRA and YSYEKL. This chain's CDR3 is CASSQGTGEHYGYTF. The CDR3 nucleotides read TGCGCCAGCAGCCAAGGGACAGGGGAGCACTATGGCTACACCTTC.

V usage is TRBV28 and J usage is TRBJ2-7, with D perhaps TRBD2 (5 bases). This CDR3 has 14 residues. V dropped 3 bases and J dropped 2 bases, with 11 bases sitting between them. Germline lookup yields CDR1 MDHEN and CDR2 SYDVKM. CDR3 region: CASSFSTGAYEQYF. As DNA, the CDR3 is TGTGCCAGCAGTTTTTCCACCGGGGCCTACGAGCAGTACTTC.

The chain uses TRBV6-6 and TRBJ2-2; 10 nucleotides agree with TRBD1. V shed 2 bases, J shed 1 base, and the junction held 1 base outside the gene matches. CDR3 size: 16 residues. Germline values: CDR1 MNHNY, CDR2 SVGAGI (reference sequence). The CDR3 loop is CASSYRTGGNTGELFF. CDR3 DNA sequence: TGTGCCAGCAGTTACCGGACAGGGGGGAACACCGGGGAGCTGTTTTTT.

This sequence joins TRBV5-4 and TRBJ1-1; no clear D. The CDR3 is made up of 13 amino acids. Germline-derived CDR1 and CDR2 are SGHNT and YYREEE (reference sequence). The V end lost 0 bases, the J end lost 2 bases, and 5 bases lay between the germline ends. This CDR3 is CASSLEANTEAFF. In DNA, the CDR3 is TGTGCCAGCAGCTTGGAGGCTAACACTGAAGCTTTCTTT.

The gene calls are TRBV11-3 and TRBJ2-1; a possible D gene is TRBD2 (5 bases). The ends were cut back, 0 bases at V and 8 bases at J, with 8 bases in the middle. CDR1 and CDR2 (germline): SGHNT, YENEEA. The CDR3 extends over 13 amino acids. This CDR3 reads CASSLDGVHEQFF. CDR3 nucleotide sequence: TGTGCCAGCAGCTTAGACGGGGTGCATGAGCAGTTCTTC.

The J gene is TRBJ1-2, the V gene TRBV6-1; perhaps TRBD1 as D (6 bases). Germline-derived CDR1 and CDR2 are MNHNS and SASEGT. Trimming pared 6 bases from V and 8 bases from J, leaving 19 bases between. This CDR3 contains 14 residues. The CDR3 coding sequence is TGTGCCAGCAGGGCGCTCGGGGGCACAGGCGGCTACACCTTC. This encodes CASRALGGTGGYTF.

The chain uses TRBV10-3 and TRBJ1-5, with no clear D. CDR3 size: 15 residues. Trimming shortened V by 0 bases and J by 2 bases, and 8 bases separated the two germline ends. Looked up from germline, CDR1 is ENHRY and CDR2 is SYGVKD. CDR3 residues: CAISESSPGNQPQHF. CDR3 nucleotide sequence: TGTGCCATCAGTGAGTCGAGCCCGGGCAATCAGCCCCAGCATTTT.

The chain combines TRBV5-6 with TRBJ2-2; 8 nucleotides line up with TRBD1. Germline CDR1 and CDR2: SGHDT and YYEEEE. J lost 7 bases, V lost 3 bases, and 8 bases had no gene match. The CDR3 loop spans 15 amino acids. The CDR3: CASSWGDRRYGELFF. The CDR3 coding sequence is TGTGCCAGCAGCTGGGGGGACAGGCGCTACGGGGAGCTGTTTTTT.

The V gene is TRBV15, the J gene TRBJ1-5; 7 nucleotides align to TRBD1. Losses at the gene ends were 0 bases for V and 7 bases for J; bases not matched to a gene: 9. The CDR3 covers 16 residues. Germline CDR1 LNHNV, CDR2 YYDKDF (reference sequence). The CDR3 DNA follows: TGTGCCACCAGCAGAGATGCGGCAGGGGGTGGACAGCCCCAGCATTTT. Translation: CATSRDAAGGGQPQHF.

The chain carries TRBV18 and TRBJ2-7; D is unresolved. The CDR3 length is 14 residues. CDR1 and CDR2 (germline): KGHSH, LQKENI. Trimming took off 3 bases at V and 0 bases at J, with 9 bases between the two ends. The CDR3 DNA follows: TGTGCCAGCTCACCGTTGAGGAGCTCCTACGAGCAGTACGTC. Amino acid sequence: CASSPLRSSYEQYV.

V gene TRBV2 combines with J gene TRBJ2-2; D unclear. V was cut by 6 bases and J by 1 base, with 3 bases left in between. This CDR3 comprises 12 residues. The germline V gene encodes CDR1 SNHLY and CDR2 FYNNEI. The CDR3 DNA follows: TGTGCCAGCAGAATGAACACCGGGGAGCTGTTTTTT. Residues: CASRMNTGELFF.